This passage covers 15 T cell receptor beta chains from one sample sequenced in a study of CD8 T cells in Susac syndrome. A quantity of about 0.45 to 1 ug RNA underwent reverse transcription using random hexamers. Each CDR3 protein is one row after TCRdb ran MiXCR on the immunoSEQ multiplex PCR reads. The sample shows a few hundred thousand distinct CDR3 sequences, over 90% of them seen only once. The source material was CD4+ T cells from PBMCs. The source of these receptors is a human donor with multiple sclerosis.

This clonotype is a singleton in its sample. V usage is TRBV4-2 and J usage is TRBJ2-7; 11 bases line up with TRBD2. V shed 1 base, J shed 7 bases, and the junction held 9 bases outside the gene matches. CDR3 length: 16 amino acids. The germline V gene encodes CDR1 LGHNA and CDR2 YNFKEQ. DNA for the CDR3: TGTGCCAGCAGCCAAGCTCCACTAGCGGGGGCGGGGGAGCAGTACTTC. Residues: CASSQAPLAGAGEQYF.

The V call is TRBV15, the J call TRBJ2-3; D gene uncertain. This CDR3 spans 14 amino acids. CDR1 is LNHNV and CDR2 is YYDKDF in the germline V gene (reference sequence). V lost 5 bases to trimming and J lost 11 bases, with 20 bases between them. Here the CDR3 reads CATSESLGPLGQYF. CDR3 DNA sequence: TGTGCCACCAGCGAGAGCCTGGGTCCCTTGGGGCAGTATTTT.

The V gene is TRBV29-1, the J gene TRBJ1-1; 8 bases match TRBD1. Germline V CDR1 and CDR2: SQVTM, ANQGSEA. The V and J ends lost 4 bases and 0 bases, in that order; junction bases with no gene match: 4. The CDR3 spans 14 residues. This chain's CDR3 is CSVGYRGMNTEAFF. As DNA, the CDR3 is TGCAGCGTTGGATACAGGGGGATGAACACTGAAGCTTTCTTT.

The CDR3 reads CASSVGLAGGGMEDTQYF. Written as DNA, the CDR3 is TGTGCCAGCAGCGTAGGACTAGCGGGGGGTGGAATGGAAGATACGCAGTATTTT. The chain combines TRBV9 with TRBJ2-3; 13 bases line up with TRBD2. In germline, CDR1 is SGDLS, CDR2 YYNGEE. The CDR3 has 18 amino acids. V dropped 0 bases and J dropped 5; count of bases not matched to a gene: 9. Full variable domain (remainder filled in from reference TRBV9 and TRBJ2-3): DSGVTQTPKHLITATGQRVTLRCSPRSGDLSVYWYQQSLDQGLQFLIQYYNGEERAKGNILERFSAQQFPDLHSELNLSSLELGDSALYFCASSVGLAGGGMEDTQYFGPGTRLTVL.

This clonotype came up once. The chain has TRBV29-1 and TRBJ1-1; D gene unclear. This CDR3 spans 10 amino acids. Germline-derived CDR1 and CDR2 are SQVTM and ANQGSEA. Trimming left V 4 bases short and J 9 bases short, with 9 bases between. As DNA, the CDR3 is TGCAGCGTTGTCGGGTCGCAAGCTTTCTTT. Amino acid sequence: CSVVGSQAFF.

This chain links TRBV3-1 with TRBJ2-3; 13 positions agree with TRBD2. The CDR3 sequence is 17 residues long. The germline gives CDR1 LGHDT, CDR2 YNNKEL (reference sequence). V lost 4 bases, J lost 0 bases, and 4 bases stayed unmatched. CDR3 coding DNA: TGTGCCAGCAGCCGCATACTAGCGGGGGGGAGCACAGATACGCAGTATTTT. It is translated as CASSRILAGGSTDTQYF.

The rearrangement uses TRBV4-2 and TRBJ2-5; D unclear. Trimming cost V 0 bases and J 2 bases, with 10 bases left between them. The CDR3 extends over 15 amino acids. Germline V CDR1 and CDR2: LGHNA, YNFKEQ. This chain's CDR3 is CASSQERQSQETQYF. The CDR3 region has the DNA TGTGCCAGCAGCCAAGAAAGGCAGTCTCAAGAGACCCAGTACTTC.

This chain uses TRBV29-1 with TRBJ2-2; D unclear. The V end was cut by 7 bases, the J end by 1 base, with 13 bases between. The CDR3 sequence is 14 residues long. Germline CDR1 and CDR2: SQVTM and ANQGSEA. CDR3 sequence: CSATLTGNTGELFF. CDR3 bases: TGCAGCGCGACCCTGACTGGGAACACCGGGGAGCTGTTTTTT.

The chain combines TRBV29-1 with TRBJ1-2, with 8 positions matching TRBD1. The CDR3 sequence is 13 residues long. The J segment lost 2 bases and the V segment lost 3 bases, leaving 2 bases of the junction unmatched. CDR1 and CDR2 (germline): SQVTM, ANQGSEA. Here the CDR3 DNA reads TGCAGCGTTGACAGGGGGCCGAACTATGGCTACACCTTC. Protein product: CSVDRGPNYGYTF.

In this sample, this clonotype turned up a few times. This CDR3 is CASSQGVQGREQYF. The CDR3, as DNA: TGTGCCAGCAGCCAAGGCGTACAGGGGAGAGAGCAGTACTTC. The chain carries TRBV4-2 and TRBJ2-7; TRBD1 matches 7 bases. The CDR3 totals 14 residues. V lost 1 base and J lost 7; bases outside the gene matches: 7. The germline V gene encodes CDR1 LGHNA and CDR2 YNFKEQ.

The V call is TRBV20-1, the J call TRBJ2-1; perhaps TRBD2 as D (5 bases). Germline loops: CDR1 DFQATT, CDR2 SNEGSKA (reference sequence). The germline V and J ends were trimmed by 6 bases and 4 bases, with 16 bases remaining between them. There are 14 residues in the CDR3. In nucleotides, the CDR3 is TGCAGTGCCCCTGGAGGTGCCCTATACAATGAGCAGTTCTTC. Its translation: CSAPGGALYNEQFF.

The chain couples TRBV20-1 to TRBJ2-3; 11 nucleotides align to TRBD1. CDR1 is DFQATT, CDR2 SNEGSKA, per germline (reference sequence). V dropped 4 bases and J dropped 4; count of bases not matched to a gene: 7. The CDR3 is 15 residues long. The chain's CDR3 is CSATFPGQGADTQYF. Written as DNA, the CDR3 is TGCAGTGCTACCTTTCCGGGACAGGGGGCAGATACGCAGTATTTT.

The chain employs TRBV11-3 and TRBJ2-5; TRBD1 agrees at 10 bases. The CDR3 has 15 amino acids. The germline gives CDR1 SGHNT, CDR2 YENEEA. With 0 bases clipped from V and 5 bases from J, the junction kept 3 bases outside the gene matches. The CDR3, as DNA: TGTGCCAGCAGCTTAGATGGACAGGGGGTGGAGACCCAGTACTTC. Amino acid sequence: CASSLDGQGVETQYF.

This chain uses TRBV7-9 with TRBJ1-6; D is unclear. Trimming pared 6 bases from V and 7 bases from J, leaving 16 bases between. The CDR3 has 15 residues. Germline assignment: CDR1 SEHNR and CDR2 FQNEAQ (reference sequence). CDR3: CASSRKEVRNSPLHF. The CDR3, as DNA: TGTGCCAGCAGTCGTAAAGAGGTCCGAAATTCACCCCTCCACTTT.

The DNA of the CDR3 is TGTGCCAGCAGCTTGGCCGGGGGGCGCATGAGTGAAGCTTTCTTT. It yields the protein CASSLAGGRMSEAFF. V is TRBV5-6 and J is TRBJ1-1, with D possibly matching TRBD1 (6 bases). Trimming stripped 0 bases from V and 7 bases from J, with 16 bases between. This CDR3 has 15 amino acids. The germline V gene encodes CDR1 SGHDT and CDR2 YYEEEE.